These 9 T cell receptor beta chains came from one sample sequenced in a study of CD8 T cells in ankylosing spondylitis. MiXCR, run by TCRdb on the 5' RACE reads, gives a single entry per CDR3 protein. The sample consists of a few hundred thousand distinct CDR3 sequences, less than 25% of them appearing once. Sequenced sample: blood, either unsorted or a sorted T cell fraction (not recorded which). The receptors shown here come from a female donor with ankylosing spondylitis or in good health (not recorded which).

The genes are TRBV29-1 and TRBJ2-2, with TRBD2 as a possible D gene (6 bases). Trimming left V 7 bases short and J 5 bases short, with 8 bases between. Germline V CDR1 and CDR2: SQVTM, ANQGSEA. This CDR3 comprises 11 residues. The CDR3 region is CSGRATGELFF. The CDR3 nucleotides are TGCAGCGGGAGGGCTACCGGGGAGCTGTTTTTT.

This clonotype turned up a few times. The chain recombines TRBV29-1 with TRBJ1-1, with D perhaps matching TRBD1 (6 bases). V was trimmed by 6 bases and J by 4 bases, leaving 12 bases between them. Germline V gene sequence: CDR1 SQVTM, CDR2 ANQGSEA. This CDR3 is built from 12 residues. For the CDR3, the DNA is TGCAGCGTAACAGGGTGGAGCACTGAAGCTTTCTTT. This gives the protein CSVTGWSTEAFF. The full variable domain, completed using reference TRBV29-1 and TRBJ1-1, is SAVISQKPSRDICQRGTSLTIQCQVDSQVTMMFWYRQQPGQSLTLIATANQGSEATYESGFVIDKFPISRPNLTFSTLTVSNMSPEDSSIYLCSVTGWSTEAFFGQGTRLTVV.

The rearrangement joins TRBV3-1 to TRBJ2-1, with 7 bases aligning to TRBD2. This CDR3 comprises 15 residues. V dropped 3 bases and J dropped 2; count of bases not matched to a gene: 4. In germline, CDR1 is LGHDT, CDR2 YNNKEL (reference sequence). The chain's CDR3 is CASSQLAGAYNEQFF. CDR3 DNA: TGTGCCAGCAGCCAGCTCGCGGGAGCCTACAATGAGCAGTTCTTC.

V and J are TRBV12-3 or TRBV12-4 and TRBJ1-1; D remains ambiguous. The CDR3 runs to 14 residues. Trimming stripped 3 bases from V and 1 base from J, with 9 bases between. The CDR3 loop reads CASSFPLGNTEAFF. The CDR3 DNA reads TGTGCCAGCAGTTTTCCGTTGGGGAACACTGAAGCTTTCTTT.

This chain joins TRBV5-1 and TRBJ2-6; a possible D gene is TRBD1 (5 bases). Trimming removed 2 bases at V and 0 bases at J, with 12 bases between. Germline CDR1 reads SGHRS; CDR2 reads YFSETQ. This CDR3 region has 17 residues. DNA for the CDR3: TGCGCCAGCAGCTTTTGGCAGGACATCTCTGGGGCCAACGTCCTGACTTTC. Translating it yields CASSFWQDISGANVLTF.

The CDR3 DNA is TGCAGTGCTCTCCCCGGGACTAGCGCCCACAATGAGCAGTTCTTC. Translation: CSALPGTSAHNEQFF. The genes are TRBV20-1 and TRBJ2-1; 10 nucleotides align to TRBD2. V lost 5 bases, J lost 5 bases, and 9 bases stayed unmatched. CDR1 and CDR2 from the germline V gene are DFQATT and SNEGSKA (reference sequence). This CDR3 is 15 amino acids long.

V usage is TRBV6-5 and J usage is TRBJ1-6; TRBD1 might be the D (6 bases). The germline gives CDR1 MNHEY, CDR2 SVGAGI. The CDR3 is made up of 12 amino acids. Trimming pared 2 bases from V and 13 bases from J, leaving 9 bases between. This CDR3 reads CASSYGGRPLHF. Here the CDR3 DNA reads TGTGCCAGCAGTTACGGGGGGCGGCCCCTCCACTTT.

This chain uses TRBV7-9 with TRBJ1-3; D remains ambiguous. The CDR3 extends over 13 amino acids. V dropped 3 bases and J dropped 11 bases, with 14 bases sitting between them. Germline CDR1 reads SEHNR; CDR2 reads FQNEAQ (reference sequence). CDR3 in DNA: TGTGCCAGCAGCTTGGCGGGTCCTACCGCCATATATTTT. Its protein product is CASSLAGPTAIYF.

The chain couples TRBV7-2 to TRBJ1-2; D perhaps matches TRBD1 (6 bases). Looked up from germline, CDR1 is SGHTA and CDR2 is FQGNSA. Trimming removed 5 bases from V and 6 bases from J, with 16 bases in between. The CDR3 consists of 14 residues. CDR3 DNA: TGTGCCAGCAGCCCCCCGACGGGGGCGGATGGCTACACCTTC. Amino acids: CASSPPTGADGYTF.